A selection of T cell receptor beta chains follows, all from one sample in a study of blood T cell repertoires in COVID-19. Sequencing was performed with immunoSEQ multiplex PCR; in TCRdb, only in-frame clones are kept and a portion is missing. The data hold 100,000 to 150,000 clones, with approximately 83% observed a single time. Specimen: peripheral blood. Receptors originate from a woman aged 80 or over with acute or convalescent COVID-19. Each CDR3 is given with its conserved first and last residue. Fields, in order: clone size, J gene, D gene, V gene, CDR3 protein, CDR3 DNA. The D gene is left open where the match is weak. Rows give clone size only sometimes, using once, few, many, or a class for an expanded clone.

.	TRBJ2-7	TRBD1	TRBV7-9	CASSDRQGEGYEQYF	TGTGCCAGCAGCGACCGACAGGGAGAGGGCTACGAGCAGTACTTC
.	TRBJ1-1	.	TRBV3-1/TRBV3-2	CASSQEMAGQMNTEAFF	TGTGCCAGCAGCCAAGAGATGGCAGGGCAAATGAACACTGAAGCTTTCTTT
.	TRBJ2-1	.	TRBV6-5	CASTNTGRVSFF	TGTGCCAGCACCAACACTGGCAGGGTGTCGTTCTTC
.	TRBJ2-5	TRBD1	TRBV4-1	CASSRGQGPGIETQYF	TGCGCCAGCAGCCGGGGACAGGGGCCGGGGATAGAGACCCAGTACTTC
many	TRBJ1-2	.	TRBV6-5	CASSPGQTGHYTF	TGTGCCAGCAGTCCAGGACAGACCGGACACTACACCTTC
few	TRBJ1-1	TRBD1	TRBV27	CASSFEKGAGNTEAFF	TGTGCCAGCAGTTTTGAAAAGGGGGCAGGAAACACTGAAGCTTTCTTT
.	TRBJ1-2	.	TRBV6-5	CASSYVGADYGYTF	TGTGCCAGCAGTTATGTTGGGGCAGACTATGGCTACACCTTC
.	TRBJ2-3	.	TRBV7-2	CASSLVGQGAPYF	.
.	TRBJ1-5	.	TRBV4-2	CASSQGIRGLSNQPQHF	TGTGCCAGCAGCCAAGGAATCAGGGGTCTTAGCAATCAGCCCCAGCATTTT
.	TRBJ2-1	TRBD2	TRBV5-1	CASSQSSGAYNEQFF	TGCGCCAGCAGTCAATCTAGCGGGGCCTACAATGAGCAGTTCTTC
.	TRBJ1-2	TRBD1	TRBV6-6	CASSYGTGGRGGYTF	TGTGCCAGCAGTTACGGGACAGGGGGCCGGGGTGGCTACACCTTC
.	TRBJ2-1	TRBD2	TRBV5-1	CASSLASGGSSSYNEQFF	TGCGCCAGCAGCTTGGCTAGCGGGGGGTCGAGCTCCTACAATGAGCAGTTCTTC
.	TRBJ1-3	.	TRBV19	CASSTGTSGNTIYF	TGTGCCAGTAGTACCGGGACATCAGGAAACACCATATATTTT
few	TRBJ2-1	TRBD2	TRBV2	CASSAAFAAAGGQFF	TGTGCCAGCAGTGCGGCTTTTGCCGCCGCGGGGGGGCAGTTCTTC
.	TRBJ1-2	TRBD1	TRBV28	CASSSGGAAYGYTF	TGTGCCAGCAGTTCAGGGGGTGCCGCCTATGGCTACACCTTC
once	TRBJ1-6	TRBD1	TRBV6-1	CASSGRTGGTINSPLHF	TGTGCCAGCAGTGGCCGGACAGGGGGCACCATTAATTCACCCCTCCACTTT
.	TRBJ1-2	.	TRBV9	CASSVAARNYGYTF	TGTGCCAGCAGCGTAGCAGCGAGGAACTATGGCTACACCTTC
.	TRBJ1-2	.	TRBV5-1	CASSSNTRYGYTF	TGCGCCAGCAGCTCCAACACCCGCTATGGCTACACCTTC
.	TRBJ1-1	TRBD1	TRBV5-1	CASSQGQVVRSEAFF	TGCGCCAGCAGCCAAGGACAGGTCGTTCGGTCTGAAGCTTTCTTT
.	TRBJ1-2	.	TRBV18	CASSPAGRGDGYTF	TGTGCCAGCTCACCGGCCGGGAGGGGAGATGGCTACACCTTC
.	TRBJ2-2	TRBD1	TRBV20-1	CSASKAGTGGTGELFF	TGCAGTGCTAGTAAAGCCGGGACAGGGGGAACCGGGGAGCTGTTTTTT
.	TRBJ2-3	TRBD2	TRBV5-1	CASRPTSGGPTDTQYF	TGCGCCAGCAGGCCGACTAGCGGGGGGCCCACAGATACGCAGTATTTT
few	TRBJ2-3	TRBD1	TRBV7-3	CASSRVGTVSTDTQYF	TGTGCCAGCAGCCGGGTCGGGACAGTTAGCACAGATACGCAGTATTTT
.	TRBJ2-3	.	TRBV20-1	CSAPGGDTQYF	TGCAGTGCTCCTGGGGGGGATACGCAGTATTTT
.	TRBJ1-2	.	TRBV5-1	CASSLEGEVGYTF	TGCGCCAGCAGCTTGGAGGGGGAAGTTGGCTACACCTTC
.	TRBJ2-7	TRBD2	TRBV6-5	CASSTGTRAYEQYF	TGTGCCAGCAGCACAGGGACTAGAGCCTACGAGCAGTACTTC
.	TRBJ1-5	TRBD1	TRBV2	CASSSGTARNQPQHF	TGTGCCAGCAGCTCCGGGACAGCCAGAAATCAGCCCCAGCATTTT
.	TRBJ1-3	TRBD1	TRBV3-1/TRBV3-2	CASSLRGQGTGNTIYF	TGTGCCAGCAGCCTCCGAGGACAGGGGACCGGAAACACCATATATTTT
.	TRBJ1-2	.	TRBV7-6	CASSPDWGPYGYTF	TGTGCCAGCAGCCCCGACTGGGGGCCCTATGGCTACACCTTC
once	TRBJ1-2	TRBD1	TRBV5-1	CASSKEPGQGYGYTF	TGCGCCAGCAGCAAAGAACCGGGACAGGGATACGGCTACACCTTC
.	TRBJ2-1	.	TRBV12-5	CASGLEQGTTYNEQFF	TGTGCTAGTGGTTTGGAACAGGGTACCACCTACAATGAGCAGTTCTTC
.	TRBJ1-1	.	TRBV3-1/TRBV3-2	CASIGGGEAFF	TGTGCCAGCATCGGAGGGGGGGAGGCTTTCTTT
few	TRBJ1-2	.	TRBV6-5	CASRRQADNYGYTF	TGTGCCAGCAGAAGACAGGCGGATAACTATGGCTACACCTTC
.	TRBJ1-2	.	TRBV4-3	CASSQDQYPNYGYTF	TGCGCCAGCAGCCAAGATCAGTACCCCAACTATGGCTACACCTTC
.	TRBJ2-1	.	TRBV3-1/TRBV3-2	CASSLRTSYNEQFF	TGTGCCAGCAGCCTGCGGACTTCTTACAATGAGCAGTTCTTC
once	TRBJ2-1	TRBD2	TRBV9	CASSPTSGLYNEQFF	TGTGCCAGCAGCCCGACTAGCGGGTTATACAATGAGCAGTTCTTC
few	TRBJ1-5	TRBD1	TRBV12-3/TRBV12-4	CASRQGGNQPQHF	TGTGCCAGCAGACAGGGGGGCAATCAGCCCCAGCATTTT
.	TRBJ1-2	TRBD1	TRBV18	CASSPPGQGGYTF	TGTGCCAGCTCACCACCCGGACAGGGAGGCTACACCTTC
.	TRBJ1-3	.	TRBV29-1	CSVEDHVSRNTIYF	TGCAGCGTTGAAGATCACGTGAGCCGAAACACCATATATTTT
.	TRBJ1-6	TRBD1	TRBV23-1	CATKTGQAENSPLHF	TGCGCCACTAAGACGGGACAGGCCGAAAATTCACCCCTCCACTTT
.	TRBJ1-4	.	TRBV28	CASSLKAGFTFF	TGTGCCAGCAGTTTAAAAGCAGGGTTCACTTTTTTT
.	TRBJ1-6	.	TRBV5-4	CASSREPGQNNSPLHF	TGTGCCAGCAGCAGAGAACCCGGACAAAATAATTCACCCCTCCACTTT
.	TRBJ2-1	.	TRBV6-2/TRBV6-3	CASSYGTPSYNEQFF	TGTGCCAGCAGTTACGGGACTCCCTCCTACAATGAGCAGTTCTTC
.	TRBJ1-2	.	TRBV25-1	CASSESGLRFGYTF	TGTGCCAGCAGTGAATCGGGGTTAAGGTTTGGCTACACCTTC
.	TRBJ1-1	.	TRBV15	CATSRDKTQRTEAFF	TGTGCCACCAGCAGAGATAAGACCCAGAGGACTGAAGCTTTCTTT
.	TRBJ2-5	.	TRBV21-1	CASSKVRMDSRETQYF	TGTGCCAGCAGCAAAGTTCGAATGGACAGTAGGGAGACCCAGTACTTC
.	TRBJ1-2	.	TRBV5-1	CASSAPDRGYTF	TGCGCCAGCAGCGCACCTGACAGAGGCTACACCTTC
.	TRBJ1-6	.	TRBV6-5	CASSYSRGHRDSPLHF	TGTGCCAGCAGTTACTCGAGGGGACACCGGGATTCACCCCTCCACTTT
once	TRBJ1-2	TRBD1	TRBV2	CASTINRGTGYTF	TGTGCCAGCACCATCAACAGGGGAACCGGCTACACCTTC
few	TRBJ2-5	TRBD2	TRBV7-9	CASSQGLAETQYF	TGTGCCAGCAGCCAAGGACTAGCGGAGACCCAGTACTTC
.	TRBJ1-6	.	TRBV3-1/TRBV3-2	CASSQGGNSPLHF	TGTGCCAGCAGCCAAGGGGGCAATTCACCCCTCCACTTT
.	TRBJ1-2	TRBD1	TRBV15	CATSRGQGAGYTF	TGTGCCACCAGCAGGGGACAGGGGGCTGGCTACACCTTC
few	TRBJ1-2	TRBD1	TRBV4-2	CASSHGQVANYGYTF	TGTGCCAGCAGCCATGGACAGGTCGCCAACTATGGCTACACCTTC
.	TRBJ2-3	TRBD1	TRBV11-1	CASSQRGQGRDTQYF	TGTGCCAGCAGCCAGAGGGGACAGGGGAGAGATACGCAGTATTTT
.	TRBJ2-2	.	TRBV27	CATSQRRNTGELFF	TGTGCCACTTCGCAGCGGCGGAACACCGGGGAGCTGTTTTTT
.	TRBJ1-2	.	TRBV6-5	CASRPSSARNYGYTF	TGTGCCAGCAGGCCCAGCTCGGCTAGAAACTATGGCTACACCTTC
.	TRBJ1-6	.	TRBV3-1/TRBV3-2	CASSQASGDSPLHF	TGTGCCAGCAGCCAAGCCTCGGGGGATTCACCCCTCCACTTT
.	TRBJ1-6	.	TRBV13	CASNSQGYNSPLHF	TGTGCCAGCAACTCACAGGGCTATAATTCACCCCTCCACTTT